This T cell receptor (beta chain) stems from a study of blood T cell repertoires in COVID-19. Across the whole study: T cells, B-cell-depleted T cells, or PBMCs provided the cDNA or gDNA that served as material.

Original processing notes: Nucleated cell counts were estimated from reference gene primer amplification. Sequencing used immunoSEQ multiplex PCR; TCRdb keeps in-frame clones, though not all of them. V and J calls and clone size are copied from that table; D and trimming were computed from the DNA. The sample holds around 300,000 clones, roughly 89% seen once. Trimming left V 8 bases short and J 3 bases short, with 11 bases between. The CDR3 has 13 amino acids. From germline, CDR1 is KGHSH and CDR2 LQKENI. This chain connects TRBV18 to TRBJ1-5, with D possibly TRBD1 on 6 matching bases. The source of this sequence is a man in his fifties or sixties with acute or convalescent COVID-19. The sample taken for sequencing was peripheral blood. The CDR3 loop reads CASGPGANQPQHF. In DNA, the CDR3 is TGTGCCAGCGGACCAGGGGCCAATCAGCCCCAGCATTTT.